This entry lists 2 T cell receptor beta chains sequenced from one sample in a study of CD8 T cells in ankylosing spondylitis. Study-wide results and limits: Typical of ankylosing spondylitis blood, it appeared, was a TCR beta motif of 7 or 8 highly homologous variants.

From the 5' RACE reads, TCRdb called clonotypes with MiXCR, one entry per CDR3 protein. The sample consists of 750,000 to 850,000 distinct CDR3 sequences, about an eighth of them appearing once. Antigens of these TCRs are unknown. Source material: blood, either unsorted or a sorted T cell fraction (not recorded which). The receptor source for this set is a male donor with ankylosing spondylitis.

This clonotype was seen more than once but under ten times. The chain links TRBV12-3 or TRBV12-4 to TRBJ1-2; D gene unclear. With 10 bases removed from V and 6 bases from J, the gap between germline ends came to 15 bases. The CDR3 has 12 amino acids. The CDR3 coding sequence is TGTGCCACGTACCGGGAAGGAGATGGCTACACCTTC. Amino acid sequence: CATYREGDGYTF.

This clonotype has a count of ten or more. V gene TRBV5-5 combines with J gene TRBJ1-6; D is ambiguous. Deletions cut 2 bases from V and 3 bases from J, with 6 bases between. This CDR3 contains 14 residues. CDR1 and CDR2 (germline): SGHKS, YYEKEE (reference sequence). CDR3 coding DNA: TGTGCCAGCAGCTTCGACGGCTATAATTCACCCCTCCACTTT. It yields the protein CASSFDGYNSPLHF.